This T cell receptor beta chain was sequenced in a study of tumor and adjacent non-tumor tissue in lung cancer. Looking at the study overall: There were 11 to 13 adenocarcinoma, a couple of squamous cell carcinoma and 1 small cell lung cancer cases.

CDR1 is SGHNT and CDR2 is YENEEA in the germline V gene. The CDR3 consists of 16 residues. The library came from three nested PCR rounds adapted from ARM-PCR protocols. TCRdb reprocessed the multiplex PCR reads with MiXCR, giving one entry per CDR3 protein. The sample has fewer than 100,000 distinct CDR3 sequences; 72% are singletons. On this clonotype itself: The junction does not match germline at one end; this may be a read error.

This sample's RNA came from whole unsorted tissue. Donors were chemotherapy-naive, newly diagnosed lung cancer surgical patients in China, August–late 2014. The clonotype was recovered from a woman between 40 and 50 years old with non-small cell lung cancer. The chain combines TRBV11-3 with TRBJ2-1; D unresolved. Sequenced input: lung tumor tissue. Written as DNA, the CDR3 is TGTGCCAGCAGCCCAAGACCTAGGAGCTCCTATAACGAGCAGCTCTTC. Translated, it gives CASSPRPRSSYNEQLF.